Given below is one T cell receptor (beta chain) in context. This sample is drawn from a study of blood T cell repertoires in COVID-19. Original data processing: Using reference gene primer amplification, nucleated cell counts were estimated. Produced via immunoSEQ multiplex PCR; TCRdb's table is partial and in-frame only. The V and J calls and clone size are taken from that table; D and trimming were inferred from the DNA. Here the sample spans 200,000 or so clones, 80% to 85% being singletons. This CDR3 region has 16 residues. CDR1 is LNHDA, CDR2 SQIVND, per germline (reference sequence). Trimming left V 1 base short and J 4 bases short, with 13 bases between.

The receptor comes from a woman in her sixties with acute or convalescent COVID-19. The rearrangement links TRBV19 to TRBJ2-2; D remains ambiguous. Source material: peripheral blood. CDR3 in amino acids: CASSIAGRIGTGELFF. Written as DNA, the CDR3 is TGTGCCAGTAGTATAGCTGGGCGAATAGGCACCGGGGAGCTGTTTTTT.